In its sample, the clone carrying this TCR beta chain was seen a few times. The record originates from a study of blood T cells in healthy people across ages. Primers used in a second PCR of roughly 6 to 12 cycles were a sample-barcoded 5' primer and a J-beta primer mix. TCRdb independently ran MiXCR on the 5' RACE reads; one entry per CDR3 protein. Of under 750,000 distinct CDR3 sequences listed, more than 45% are singletons. Germline CDR1 and CDR2: SGHDN and FVKESK. After removal of 0 bases from V and 4 bases from J, the junction contained 8 bases not matched to a gene. The CDR3 sequence is 16 residues long.

The chain has TRBV14 and TRBJ2-5; 7 bases agree with TRBD1. Input material: blood. The receptor comes from a man older than 75 in good health. The CDR3 sequence: CASSQEWLQGRETQYF. The CDR3, as DNA: TGTGCCAGCAGCCAAGAATGGCTACAGGGGCGAGAGACCCAGTACTTC.